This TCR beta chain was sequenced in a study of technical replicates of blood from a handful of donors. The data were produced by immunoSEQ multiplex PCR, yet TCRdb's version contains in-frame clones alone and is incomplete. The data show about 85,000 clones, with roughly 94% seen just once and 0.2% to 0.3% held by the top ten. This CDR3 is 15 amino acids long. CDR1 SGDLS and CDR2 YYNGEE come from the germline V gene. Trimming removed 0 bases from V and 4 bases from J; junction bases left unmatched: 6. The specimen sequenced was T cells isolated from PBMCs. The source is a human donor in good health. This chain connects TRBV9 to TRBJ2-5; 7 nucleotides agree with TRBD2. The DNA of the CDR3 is TGTGCCAGCAGCGTAGCCGGTGGGGGGGGAGAGACCCAGTACTTC. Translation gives CASSVAGGGGETQYF.